Detailed here is one T cell receptor (beta chain). CDR1 and CDR2 (germline): PRHDT, FYEKMQ (reference sequence). This CDR3 has 13 amino acids. V was pared by 2 bases and J by 8 bases, with 9 bases between. Libraries were prepared by immunoSEQ multiplex PCR; TCRdb keeps only in-frame clonotypes and omits some of them. The sample has 190,000 or so clones; around four fifths are singletons. This sample was included in a study of blood T cell repertoires in COVID-19. For the study at large: In each case, the material was cDNA or gDNA derived from T cells, B-cell-depleted T cells, or PBMCs.

The sample consisted of peripheral blood. The sequence was collected from a man in his 60s with COVID-19, enrolled during active disease. J is TRBJ1-4 and V is TRBV13; a possible D gene is TRBD1 (5 bases). CDR3: CASSLNRGEKLFF. CDR3 bases: TGTGCCAGCAGCTTAAATCGGGGGGAAAAACTGTTTTTT.